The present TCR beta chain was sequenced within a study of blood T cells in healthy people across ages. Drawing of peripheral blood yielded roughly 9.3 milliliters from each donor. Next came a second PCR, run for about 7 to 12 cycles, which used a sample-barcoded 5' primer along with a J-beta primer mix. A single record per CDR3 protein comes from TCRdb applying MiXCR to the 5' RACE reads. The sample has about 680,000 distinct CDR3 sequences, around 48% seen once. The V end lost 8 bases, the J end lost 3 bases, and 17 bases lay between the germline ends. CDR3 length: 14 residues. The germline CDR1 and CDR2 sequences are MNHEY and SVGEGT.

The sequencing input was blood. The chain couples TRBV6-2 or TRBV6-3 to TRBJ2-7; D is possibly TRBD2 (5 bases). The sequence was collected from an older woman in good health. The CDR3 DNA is TGTGCCAGCCTTAGTTGGGAGCGGAGCTACGAGCAGTACTTC. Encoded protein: CASLSWERSYEQYF.